The sequence of this T cell receptor beta chain was determined in a study of blood T cell repertoires in COVID-19 (dated by TCRdb to the early 2020s). Regarding the research as a whole: Samples covering the acute and convalescent phases of COVID-19 were provided by collaborators in the United States, Italy and Spain. The repertoires were released in a freely available public database meant as a resource for research on the immune response to SARS-CoV-2. The material from the prospective study consisted of cDNA or gDNA derived from T cells, B-cell-depleted T cells, or PBMCs. Nearly every sample came with metadata listing a de-identified subject ID, COVID-19 status, age in years and sex. Samples came from the ongoing ImmuneRACE study (first 160 participants) plus 1,254 subjects from 6 global collaborators. HLA class I and class II types, where available, came from metadata supplied by the sample provider rather than from assay-based typing. Subjects who had been exposed to COVID-19, were actively infected with it, or had recovered from it provided the deeply sampled blood TCRbeta repertoires that made up the dataset.

Whole blood was collected in K2EDTA tubes by collaborating institutions according to the institutions' own protocols. For TCRbeta analysis, collaborators shipped samples in one of three forms: frozen whole blood, isolated PBMCs, or DNA extracted from either of those sample types. Trimming at the junction amounts to 4 bases on V and 0 bases on J, and the germline ends lie 7 bases apart. The CDR3 covers 15 residues, taking in both the cysteine and the phenylalanine. The sequence is cut down to CDR3 DNA, 45 bases in frame from base 1. The CDR1 and CDR2 encoded by the germline V gene are SGHTA and FQGTGA. In the case of this clone: Its antigen target is currently unknown. The sample holds no much larger clone one base away, and base qualities are not on file.

The immunoSEQ Assay, a bias-controlled multiplex PCR, was used to amplify TCRbeta CDR3 regions from genomic DNA. As for how the authors treated the data: The number of nucleated cells in each sample was estimated by amplification of reference gene primers within the assay. To quantify the absolute abundance of each unique TCRbeta CDR3 rearrangement, sequence reads were collapsed and filtered. For each sample, productive Simpson clonality was calculated as the square root of Simpson's diversity index across productive rearrangements. The clones in this table, taken by TCRdb from immuneACCESS, are in-frame only. Not every clone is retained; where verified, under half of the shortfall comes from an unresolved V gene, and the cause of the rest is unknown. V and J calls and clone size are given by that table; D and trimming were obtained from the DNA. Recorded for this sample are some 350,000 clones; around nine tenths of them occurred a single time. Clones ranked in the top ten supply around 3% of the sample.

General findings and caveats noted by the study authors: How much clinical and demographic metadata was included differed by source and by participant, and the metadata was provided uncurated.

The sample consisted of peripheral blood. The sequence joins TRBV7-3 to TRBJ2-6; tentative D gene TRBD2, with 5 bases matching. The clonotype comes from a human donor in a cohort sampled during active COVID-19. The nucleotide sequence reads as follows: TGTGCCAGCAGCTCCCGGGACTCTGGGGCCAACGTCCTGACTTTC. Its translation reads: CASSSRDSGANVLTF.